What follows describes a single T cell receptor beta chain. This clonotype has more than one count but fewer than ten. Its antigen is not yet known. No much larger clone is present one base from it, and per-base qualities are unavailable. The data were taken from a study of response to subunit inactivated influenza vaccine (dated by TCRdb to 2016 to 2019). Looking at the study overall: To follow how T cells responded to a trivalent subunit inactivated influenza vaccine, the researchers relied on deep quantitative profiling of the T cell receptor repertoire. What the study reported, not specific to this receptor: It was suggested by the authors that each seasonal influenza vaccination may recruit only a limited number of new T cells.

Library prep was done by RT-PCR. Sequenced using an Illumina HiSeq 2500. TCRdb reanalyzed the raw reads on its own, using fastp at Q25 for trimming and MiXCR for clone calling, and kept in-frame beta chains. Here each entry gathers all rows of one CDR3 protein and keeps the most common genes and DNA. A total of around 750,000 distinct CDR3 sequences appear in this sample, 20% to 25% of them only once. Roughly 10% of the sample comes from the top ten. From the germline V gene, CDR1 is SGHTA and CDR2 is FQGNSA. V loses 5 bases at its end and J loses 3 bases; junction bases beyond the gene matches: 11. The CDR3 contains 16 residues, cysteine and phenylalanine counted. Just CDR3 DNA is preserved here, 48 bases in frame from base 1.

This TCR was sampled from a man between 50 and 59 years old who received an inactivated influenza vaccine. Donor details come from another sample of the same person, matched by shared clones. Here the chain combines TRBV7-2 and TRBJ2-3; 7 middle bases align to TRBD2. The source was PBMCs from blood, collected around 5 days after vaccination. In nucleotides, the sequence is TGTGCCAGCAGCCTCTTCCAGCGGGGCCAGACAGATACGCAGTATTTT. Its translation is CASSLFQRGQTDTQYF. With all but the CDR3 taken from the reference TRBV7-2 and TRBJ2-3 genes, the full variable domain is: GAGVSQSPSNKVTEKGKDVELRCDPISGHTALYWYRQSLGQGLEFLIYFQGNSAPDKSGLPSDRFSAERTGGSVSTLTIQRTQQEDSAVYLCASSLFQRGQTDTQYFGPGTRLTVL.